The clone carrying this T cell receptor (beta chain) was seen just once. Antigen: not known. This entry belongs to a study of neurological immune-mediated disorders. Findings of the study overall: Multiple sclerosis was found to have the least TCR clonal expansion, below healthy controls, and HTLV-1-associated myelopathy the most.

The cDNA was synthesized by 5'RACE incorporating 10-nucleotide random UMIs. Via MiXCR, TCRdb re-called the 5' RACE reads, giving one row per CDR3 protein. The sample records approximately 46,000 distinct CDR3 sequences, 9% to 12% being singletons. A total of 2 million PBMCs stored at -80 degrees C provided the unsorted libraries. Trimming stripped 1 base from V and 5 bases from J, with 20 bases between. Germline values: CDR1 DFQATT, CDR2 SNEGSKA (reference sequence). This CDR3 region has 16 residues. The sequence was collected from a man between 65 and 85 years old with HTLV-1-associated myelopathy (HAM/TSP). The specimen sequenced was PBMCs. The chain is built from TRBV20-1 and TRBJ1-2; maybe TRBD1 (5 bases). As DNA, the CDR3 is TGCAGTGCTAGAGGAATGGACACCCTAGGCCTGTATGGCTACACCTTC. It codes for CSARGMDTLGLYGYTF.